The 4 T cell receptor beta chains given below trace back to one sample, sequenced in a study of identical twins. TCRdb fed the 5' RACE reads into MiXCR, producing one record per CDR3 protein. The profile shows around 300,000 distinct CDR3 sequences, around 8.8% of them singletons. A further study also used this sample, focusing on yellow fever vaccine responses in identical twins.

Sequenced material: memory (CD45RO+) T cells sorted from blood. Every receptor here comes from a woman under 30 in good health.

The chain carries TRBV27 and TRBJ2-1; D uncertain. CDR1 MNHEY and CDR2 SMNVEV come from the germline V gene (reference sequence). The CDR3 consists of 17 residues. The germline V and J ends were trimmed by 6 bases and 4 bases, with 22 bases remaining between them. CDR3 bases: TGTGCCAGCAGCCTTAATACTGACCCCTCGCCTTACAATGAGCAGTTCTTC. Translation: CASSLNTDPSPYNEQFF.

The genes are TRBV11-3 and TRBJ1-4, with 7 bases fitting TRBD1. The germline V gene encodes CDR1 SGHNT and CDR2 YENEEA. The CDR3 loop spans 14 amino acids. With V trimmed by 5 bases and J by 4 bases, 4 bases remained unmatched. The CDR3 sequence is CASSARGYNEKLFF. As DNA, the CDR3 is TGTGCCAGCAGCGCCAGGGGGTATAATGAAAAACTGTTTTTT.

The V and J genes are TRBV28 and TRBJ2-1, with D maybe TRBD1 (5 bases). This CDR3 contains 12 residues. Trimming stripped 7 bases from V and 7 bases from J, with 11 bases between. Germline lookup yields CDR1 MDHEN and CDR2 SYDVKM. The CDR3 is CASKRQRNEQFF. CDR3 nucleotide sequence: TGTGCCAGCAAGAGACAGAGGAATGAGCAGTTCTTC.

Only a few counts were recorded for this clonotype. V gene TRBV12-3 or TRBV12-4 combines with J gene TRBJ2-3; 11 bases agree with TRBD2. Unmatched junction bases numbered 5, after V lost 7 bases and J lost 2 bases. This CDR3 region has 15 residues. The CDR3 nucleotides are TGTGCCAGCACCGGGACTAGCGGATTCACAGATACGCAGTATTTT. This gives the protein CASTGTSGFTDTQYF.